This T cell receptor (beta chain) is drawn from a study of T-cell memory formation after mild COVID-19. Germline CDR1 is MNHEY and CDR2 is SVGEGT. The V and J ends lost 2 bases and 6 bases, in that order; junction bases with no gene match: 3. This CDR3 is 15 amino acids long. MiXCR, run by TCRdb on the 5' RACE reads, gives a single entry per CDR3 protein. The data show 110,000 or so distinct CDR3 sequences, 20% to 25% seen once. Sequences were obtained from PBMCs or a T cell subset sorted from them (not recorded which). This receptor was taken from a man younger than 35 who had mild COVID-19 (a few samples of this study predate the infection). Cell type and time point are not known. The chain uses TRBV6-2 or TRBV6-3 and TRBJ1-5, with 11 bases that match TRBD1. CDR3 bases: TGTGCCAGCAGTTACCGGACAGGGGGCAGTCAGCCCCAGCATTTT. Translating it yields CASSYRTGGSQPQHF.